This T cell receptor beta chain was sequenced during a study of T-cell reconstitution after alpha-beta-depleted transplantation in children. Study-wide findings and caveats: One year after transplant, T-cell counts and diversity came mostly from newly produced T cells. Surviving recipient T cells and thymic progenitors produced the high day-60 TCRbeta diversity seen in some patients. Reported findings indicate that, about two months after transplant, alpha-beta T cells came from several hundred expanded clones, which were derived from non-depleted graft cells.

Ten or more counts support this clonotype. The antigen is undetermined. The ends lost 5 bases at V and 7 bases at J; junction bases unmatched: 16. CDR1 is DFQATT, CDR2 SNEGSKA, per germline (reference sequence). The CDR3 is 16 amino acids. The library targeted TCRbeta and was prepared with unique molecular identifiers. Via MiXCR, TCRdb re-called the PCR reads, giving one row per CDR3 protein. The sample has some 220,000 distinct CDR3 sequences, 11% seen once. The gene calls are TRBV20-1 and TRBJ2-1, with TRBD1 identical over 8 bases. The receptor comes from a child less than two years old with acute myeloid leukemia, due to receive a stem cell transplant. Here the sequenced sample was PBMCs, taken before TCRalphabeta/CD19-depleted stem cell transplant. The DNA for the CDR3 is TGCAGTGCTGAGGGAGTCAGGCAGGGGGCGAGGAATGAGCAGTTCTTC. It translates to CSAEGVRQGARNEQFF.